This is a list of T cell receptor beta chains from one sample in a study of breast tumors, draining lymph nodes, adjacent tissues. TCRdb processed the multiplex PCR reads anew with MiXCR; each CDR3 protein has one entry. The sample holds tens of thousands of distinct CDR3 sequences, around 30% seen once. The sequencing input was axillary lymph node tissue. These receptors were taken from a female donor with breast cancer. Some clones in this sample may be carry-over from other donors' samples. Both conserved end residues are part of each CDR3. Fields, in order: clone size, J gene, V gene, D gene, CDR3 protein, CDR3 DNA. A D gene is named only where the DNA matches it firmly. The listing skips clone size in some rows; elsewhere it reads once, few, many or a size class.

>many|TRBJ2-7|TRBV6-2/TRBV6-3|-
CASRQDTLGSYEQYF
TGTGCCAGCAGGCAAGACACACTAGGTTCCTACGAGCAGTACTTC
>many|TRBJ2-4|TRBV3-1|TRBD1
CASSLRQGIGIQYF
TGTGCCAGCAGCCTAAGACAGGGTATCGGCATTCAGTACTTC
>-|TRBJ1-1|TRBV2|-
CASSKVIWGTEAFF
TGTGCCAGCAGTAAGGTCATCTGGGGCACTGAAGCTTTCTTT
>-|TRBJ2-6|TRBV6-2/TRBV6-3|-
CASTRRTSGANVLTF
TGTGCCAGCACCCGTAGGACATCTGGGGCCAACGTCCTGACTTTC
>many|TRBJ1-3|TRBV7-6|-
CASSPMTGGNTIYF
TGTGCCAGCAGCCCAATGACAGGTGGAAACACCATATATTTT
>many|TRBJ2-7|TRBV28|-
CASRIPLGSSYEQYF
TGTGCCAGCAGGATTCCCCTGGGGAGTTCCTACGAGCAGTACTTC
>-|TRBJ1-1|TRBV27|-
CASSLTYVRGLGAFF
TGTGCCAGCAGTTTAACTTACGTGAGGGGACTCGGGGCTTTCTTT
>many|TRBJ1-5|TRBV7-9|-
CASSHGDQPQHF
TGTGCCAGCAGCCACGGTGATCAGCCCCAGCATTTT
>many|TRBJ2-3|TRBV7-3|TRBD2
CASSLIGGGADTQYF
TGTGCCAGCAGCTTAATCGGGGGGGGGGCAGATACGCAGTATTTT
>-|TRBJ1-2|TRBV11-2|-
CASSFGKSSGYTF
TGCGCCAGCAGCTTCGGAAAGAGCTCTGGCTACACCTTC
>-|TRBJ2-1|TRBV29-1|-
CSVDMGGRNNEQFF
TGCAGCGTTGATATGGGCGGTCGTAACAATGAGCAGTTCTTC
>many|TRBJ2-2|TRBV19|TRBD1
CASSSLGTGYDGELFF
TGTGCCAGTAGTAGCTTGGGGACAGGATATGACGGGGAGCTGTTTTTT
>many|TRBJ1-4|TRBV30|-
CAWSVGYGGEKLFF
TGTGCCTGGAGTGTAGGGTACGGTGGTGAAAAACTGTTTTTT
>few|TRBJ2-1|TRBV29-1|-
CSVIGYNEQFF
TGCAGCGTTATCGGTTACAATGAGCAGTTCTTC
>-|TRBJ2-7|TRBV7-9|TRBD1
CASSQDRAWEQYF
TGTGCCAGCAGCCAGGACAGGGCCTGGGAGCAGTACTTC
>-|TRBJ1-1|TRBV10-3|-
CAISAGGSNTEAFF
TGTGCCATCAGTGCGGGGGGATCGAACACTGAAGCTTTCTTT
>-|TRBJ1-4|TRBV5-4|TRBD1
CATGDRGEKLFF
TGTGCCACCGGGGACAGGGGGGAAAAACTGTTTTTT
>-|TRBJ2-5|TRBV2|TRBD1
CASRAGTEETQYF
TGTGCCTCCCGAGCCGGGACAGAAGAGACCCAGTACTTC
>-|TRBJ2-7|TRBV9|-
CGSSVEVFGGWYKQYF
TGTGGCAGCAGCGTAGAGGTGTTTGGTGGATGGTACAAGCAGTACTTC
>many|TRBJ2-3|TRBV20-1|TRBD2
CSARASGLTDTQYF
TGCAGTGCTAGAGCTAGCGGCCTCACAGATACGCAGTATTTT
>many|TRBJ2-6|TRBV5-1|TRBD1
CASSLAHTTGAGANVLTF
TGCGCCAGCAGCTTGGCCCACACGACAGGGGCCGGGGCCAACGTCCTGACTTTC
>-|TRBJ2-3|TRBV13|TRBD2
CASSPPRGGDSADTQYF
TGTGCCAGCAGCCCCCCGCGGGGGGGGGACTCAGCAGATACGCAGTATTTT
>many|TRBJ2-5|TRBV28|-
CASSSTKETQYF
TGTGCCAGCAGCTCGACTAAAGAGACCCAGTACTTC
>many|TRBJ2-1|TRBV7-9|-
CASSLVGTLNEQFF
TGTGCCAGCAGCTTAGTCGGGACACTCAATGAGCAGTTCTTC
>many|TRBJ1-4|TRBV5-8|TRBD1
CASSWDRGEKLFF
TGTGCCAGCAGCTGGGACAGGGGGGAAAAACTGTTTTTT
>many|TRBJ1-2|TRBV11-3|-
CASSPRDKNYGYTF
TGTGCCAGCAGCCCCCGGGACAAAAACTATGGCTACACCTTC
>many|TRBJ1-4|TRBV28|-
CASSLGGVGGEKLFF
TGTGCCAGCAGTCTCGGGGGGGTGGGGGGTGAAAAACTGTTTTTT
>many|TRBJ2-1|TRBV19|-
CATINSLPGNEQFF
TGTGCCACCATCAACTCCCTCCCTGGCAATGAGCAGTTCTTC
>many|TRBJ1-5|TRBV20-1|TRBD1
CSARGYRDRGGNQPQHF
TGCAGTGCTAGAGGATACCGGGACAGGGGTGGCAATCAGCCCCAGCATTTT
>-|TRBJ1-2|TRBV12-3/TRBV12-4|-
CASSFLADTGEHGYTF
TGTGCCAGCAGTTTTTTGGCGGACACCGGGGAGCATGGCTACACCTTC
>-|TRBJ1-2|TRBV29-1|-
CSVGEFDGYTF
TGCAGCGTTGGCGAGTTCGATGGCTACACCTTC
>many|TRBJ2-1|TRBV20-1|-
CSVSLAGVEQFF
TGCAGTGTCTCCCTAGCCGGCGTTGAGCAGTTCTTC
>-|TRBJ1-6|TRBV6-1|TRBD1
CASSRDRVLTLHF
TGTGCCAGCAGTCGCGACAGGGTATTAACCCTCCACTTT
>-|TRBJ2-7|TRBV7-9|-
CASSSTSWRPILGSYEQYF
TGCGCTAGCAGCTCCACTAGCTGGAGGCCGATTCTTGGCTCCTACGAGCAGTACTTC
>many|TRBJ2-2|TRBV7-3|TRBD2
CASTPGLAGTGELFF
TGTGCCAGCACCCCGGGACTAGCGGGTACCGGGGAGCTGTTTTTT